The sequence of this T cell receptor (beta chain) was determined in a study of PD-L1 blockade in urothelial cancer. Study information: Study patients had been treated with 0 to 3 previous chemotherapy regimens. Study-wide results and caveats: Durable benefit accompanied greater 3-week expansion of tumor-associated blood clones.

Turning to this clone: Its specificity is unknown.

The CDR3 consists of 14 residues. CDR1 is SGHRS and CDR2 is YFSETQ in the germline V gene. The V and J ends lost 9 bases and 3 bases, in that order; junction bases with no gene match: 10. PCRs each included synthetic TCR analog templates spiked in. Only in-frame clones appear in the TCRdb table, and some are missing; sequencing was by immunoSEQ multiplex PCR. The sample yields about 43,000 clones, 75% to 85% seen once. Time point denoted: pretreatment peripheral blood. Locally advanced or metastatic urothelial carcinoma was diagnosed in the patients. The starting material was PBMCs, obtained around atezolizumab (anti-PD-L1) treatment. This sequence joins TRBV5-1 and TRBJ2-5; 8 bases line up with TRBD1. This sequence originates from a man in his 60s with urothelial cancer. CDR3 residues: CATPRTGNKETQYF. As DNA, the CDR3 is TGCGCCACCCCTAGGACAGGGAACAAAGAGACCCAGTACTTC.